This entry lists 17 T cell receptor beta chains sequenced from one sample in a study of blood T cell repertoires in COVID-19 (dated by TCRdb to 2019 to 2021). Library generation was performed with the immunoSEQ multiplex PCR assay. Sourced from immuneACCESS, this table was stored by TCRdb with only in-frame sequences that have V and J called. A share of the clones is absent; for the studies checked, an unresolved V gene accounts for under half, and the remainder has no known explanation. This sample holds about 62,000 clones; around 87% were observed only once. 18% of the sample is in the top ten clones. Material: peripheral blood. These receptors all stem from a woman aged 60-75 years with COVID-19, enrolled during active disease.

This clone was recorded only once. The chain is built from TRBV19 and TRBJ1-2, with D possibly being TRBD1 (6 bases). The CDR3 covers 16 residues. From germline, CDR1 is LNHDA and CDR2 SQIVND (reference sequence). The germline V and J ends were trimmed by 1 base and 6 bases, with 18 bases remaining between them. The CDR3 region is CASSIGGLGGADGYTF. The CDR3 DNA reads TGTGCCAGTAGTATAGGTGGGCTCGGGGGGGCCGATGGCTACACCTTC.

This chain connects TRBV6-5 to TRBJ2-3; D gene uncertain. Germline loops: CDR1 MNHEY, CDR2 SVGAGI. Trimming pared 9 bases from V and 2 bases from J, leaving 9 bases between. CDR3 size: 12 residues. CDR3 nucleotides: TGTGCCAGTAAGTCTAACACAGATACGCAGTATTTT. Translation gives CASKSNTDTQYF.

J is TRBJ2-1 and V is TRBV12-3 or TRBV12-4, with D unresolved. With 6 bases removed from V and 12 bases from J, the gap between germline ends came to 15 bases. The CDR3 consists of 12 residues. The CDR3 is CASSPRPSGQFF. DNA of the CDR3: TGTGCCAGCAGCCCGAGACCATCAGGGCAGTTCTTC.

The sample holds one count of this clone. The gene calls are TRBV5-1 and TRBJ2-1; 7 nucleotides align to TRBD2. Germline V gives CDR1 SGHRS, CDR2 YFSETQ. This CDR3 has 15 residues. V dropped 1 base and J dropped 8; count of bases not matched to a gene: 9. CDR3 protein: CASSLNAGASDEQFF. In DNA, the CDR3 is TGCGCCAGCAGCTTGAATGCGGGAGCTTCGGATGAGCAGTTCTTC.

The chain links TRBV6-4 to TRBJ1-1; perhaps TRBD1 as D (5 bases). The V end lost 4 bases, the J end lost 1 base, and 13 bases lay between the germline ends. The CDR3 loop spans 15 amino acids. The V gene's germline CDR1 is MRHNA and CDR2 SNTAGT. CDR3 DNA: TGTGCCAGCAGTGTACCGGGACTGGGGAACACTGAAGCTTTCTTT. It encodes CASSVPGLGNTEAFF.

This clone showed up just once. J is TRBJ2-5 and V is TRBV9; 8 nucleotides match TRBD2. V was pared by 0 bases and J by 6 bases, with 7 bases of the junction left unmatched. Germline values: CDR1 SGDLS, CDR2 YYNGEE. The CDR3 sequence is 15 residues long. The CDR3 reads CASSVDPGGPKTQYF. CDR3 sequence (DNA): TGTGCCAGCAGCGTAGATCCGGGAGGGCCGAAGACCCAGTACTTC.

This rearrangement joins TRBV6-2 or TRBV6-3 to TRBJ1-4; possible D gene TRBD1, 6 bases. The CDR3 has 13 amino acids. Germline assignment: CDR1 MNHEY and CDR2 SVGEGT. V lost 6 bases, J lost 11 bases, and 16 bases lay in between. CDR3 coding DNA: TGTGCCAGCAGCCTCGACAGGAGAGGGAAACTGTTTTTT. It yields the protein CASSLDRRGKLFF.

J is TRBJ2-3 and V is TRBV28; D possibly corresponds to TRBD2 (6 bases). This CDR3 region has 14 residues. Trimming took 6 bases from V and 0 from J, leaving 10 bases between them. CDR1 is MDHEN, CDR2 SYDVKM, per germline. The CDR3 reads CASRESGSTDTQYF. The CDR3 nucleotides read TGTGCCAGCAGGGAGAGCGGGAGCACAGATACGCAGTATTTT.

The chain has TRBV28 and TRBJ1-2; D is undetermined. V lost 2 bases and J 4 bases, leaving 8 bases between the germline ends. The CDR3 has 13 amino acids. Germline V gene lookup returns CDR1 MDHEN and CDR2 SYDVKM. This chain's CDR3 is CASSLISVYGYTF. The CDR3 bases are TGTGCCAGCAGTTTAATTTCGGTCTATGGCTACACCTTC.

This rearrangement joins TRBV6-2 or TRBV6-3 to TRBJ1-5; D gene unclear. The CDR3 runs 15 residues. V was clipped by 5 bases and J by 3 bases, with 14 bases between them. Germline V gene data show CDR1 as MNHEY and CDR2 as SVGEGT. CDR3 DNA sequence: TGTGCCAGCAGTGATATTTGGGCTGTCAATCAGCCCCAGCATTTT. The encoded protein is CASSDIWAVNQPQHF.

V is TRBV15 and J is TRBJ2-7, with 9 bases matching TRBD1. CDR1 and CDR2 from the germline V gene are LNHNV and YYDKDF (reference sequence). With 1 base clipped from V and 3 bases from J, the junction kept 4 bases outside the gene matches. This CDR3 comprises 15 residues. Here the CDR3 DNA reads TGTGCCACCAGCAGAGGCACAGGGGGCAGCTACGAGCAGTACTTC. Translation gives CATSRGTGGSYEQYF.

The chain has TRBV4-1 and TRBJ1-2; no definite D call. The length of the CDR3 is 14 residues. V lost 1 base and J 5 bases, leaving 11 bases between the germline ends. Per the germline V gene, CDR1 is MGHRA and CDR2 is YSYEKL. The CDR3 DNA follows: TGCGCCAGCAGCCAAGTCGCCAACAATTATGGCTACACCTTC. Protein sequence: CASSQVANNYGYTF.

This rearrangement joins TRBV27 to TRBJ2-3, with TRBD1 identical over 8 bases. The CDR3 loop spans 17 amino acids. V lost 2 bases and J lost 7; bases outside the gene matches: 14. The germline CDR1 and CDR2 sequences are MNHEY and SMNVEV (reference sequence). CDR3 nucleotides: TGTGCCAGCAGTTTAACCCAGACCAGGGGGCGCCCAAATACGCAGTATTTT. This encodes CASSLTQTRGRPNTQYF.

The chain has TRBV4-1 and TRBJ2-1; TRBD1 matches at 9 bases. Trimming removed 2 bases from V and 6 bases from J; junction bases left unmatched: 14. The CDR3 contains 18 residues. Germline CDR1 and CDR2: MGHRA and YSYEKL. DNA for the CDR3: TGCGCCAGCAGCCAACCCTATCCCGGGACAGGGAAGATCAATGAGCAGTTCTTC. Its translation: CASSQPYPGTGKINEQFF.

V and J are TRBV14 and TRBJ2-3, with TRBD1 matching over 7 bases. V lost 4 bases and J lost 4; bases outside the gene matches: 8. The germline V gene encodes CDR1 SGHDN and CDR2 FVKESK. The CDR3 extends over 15 amino acids. CDR3 nucleotides: TGTGCCAGCAGCCTGCTAGGGGGCGCGCCAGATACGCAGTATTTT. As protein: CASSLLGGAPDTQYF.

The gene calls are TRBV6-5 and TRBJ1-1; possible D gene TRBD1, 6 bases. Germline CDR1 MNHEY, CDR2 SVGAGI. V lost 6 bases to trimming and J lost 7 bases, with 12 bases between them. The CDR3 length is 12 residues. CDR3 loop: CASRGRGGEAFF. As DNA, the CDR3 is TGTGCCAGCAGAGGACGAGGGGGTGAAGCTTTCTTT.

This chain links TRBV19 with TRBJ2-3; tentative D call: TRBD1 (5 bases). This CDR3 is 15 amino acids long. In germline, CDR1 is LNHDA, CDR2 SQIVND (reference sequence). Trimming cost V 2 bases and J 4 bases, with 13 bases left between them. CDR3 nucleotide sequence: TGTGCCAGTAGTATAAAGGGGCCCGCCGCAGATACGCAGTATTTT. It specifies CASSIKGPAADTQYF.